Shown below are 32 T cell receptor beta chains from a single sample sequenced in a study of T cell changes during pregnancy in multiple sclerosis. This table comes from immunoSEQ multiplex PCR, and its TCRdb copy is limited to in-frame clones, with some not included. This table holds roughly 90,000 clones, 80% to 95% found once. The material sequenced was peripheral blood, taken in the first trimester of pregnancy. All receptors derive from a female donor with multiple sclerosis, enrolled in a pregnancy study.

This clone appeared once. The chain couples TRBV2 to TRBJ2-2; D is perhaps TRBD1 (6 bases). The CDR3 has 14 amino acids. Germline V gives CDR1 SNHLY, CDR2 FYNNEI. V gave up 5 bases and J gave up 4 bases, with 11 bases separating them. The CDR3: CASSPGVGTGELFF. DNA of the CDR3: TGTGCCAGCAGTCCAGGGGTTGGCACCGGGGAGCTGTTTTTT.

V and J are TRBV13 and TRBJ2-2; maybe TRBD1 (6 bases). The V end was cut by 5 bases, the J end by 5 bases, with 12 bases between. This CDR3 has 14 amino acids. Germline V gives CDR1 PRHDT, CDR2 FYEKMQ (reference sequence). The CDR3 DNA sequence: TGTGCCAGCAGCCTGGGCCAGGGGACCGGGGAGCTGTTTTTT. Translation: CASSLGQGTGELFF.

This chain links TRBV9 with TRBJ2-5; 7 nucleotides agree with TRBD2. The CDR3 has 14 residues. The V gene end was trimmed by 3 bases and the J gene end by 4 bases; junction bases not matched to a gene: 6. The germline gives CDR1 SGDLS, CDR2 YYNGEE. The CDR3 sequence is CASSGGTTIETQYF. CDR3 nucleotides: TGTGCCAGCAGCGGCGGGACTACCATAGAGACCCAGTACTTC.

The V call is TRBV6-5, the J call TRBJ1-2; D perhaps matches TRBD1 (6 bases). The CDR3 covers 14 residues. Germline values: CDR1 MNHEY, CDR2 SVGAGI. Trimming took 8 bases from V and 0 from J, leaving 13 bases between them. The CDR3 DNA is TGTGCCAGCTCATCAGGGGAGACTAACTATGGCTACACCTTC. It is translated as CASSSGETNYGYTF.

V and J are TRBV9 and TRBJ1-2, with 7 nucleotides matching TRBD1. Germline V lookup: CDR1 SGDLS, CDR2 YYNGEE. There are 15 residues in the CDR3. V lost 0 bases, J lost 4 bases, and 6 bases stayed unmatched. Here the CDR3 DNA reads TGTGCCAGCAGCGTAGTACCAGGGGGAGGCTATGGCTACACCTTC. It specifies CASSVVPGGGYGYTF. The entire variable domain, with the rest obtained from reference TRBV9 and TRBJ1-2, is as follows: DSGVTQTPKHLITATGQRVTLRCSPRSGDLSVYWYQQSLDQGLQFLIQYYNGEERAKGNILERFSAQQFPDLHSELNLSSLELGDSALYFCASSVVPGGGYGYTFGSGTRLTVV.

The chain couples TRBV19 to TRBJ1-1; 7 nucleotides align to TRBD1. The CDR3 loop spans 14 amino acids. The germline CDR1 and CDR2 sequences are LNHDA and SQIVND (reference sequence). Trimming cost V 2 bases and J 6 bases; bases outside gene matches: 6. The CDR3 is CASSIYRGSPEAFF. The CDR3 coding sequence is TGTGCCAGTAGTATATACAGGGGAAGTCCTGAAGCTTTCTTT.

V is TRBV5-4 and J is TRBJ2-7, with D possibly matching TRBD1 (7 bases). The CDR3 loop spans 14 amino acids. CDR1 and CDR2 from the germline V gene are SGHNT and YYREEE (reference sequence). Trimming cost V 4 bases and J 1 base, with 12 bases left between them. CDR3 protein: CASSRQGLSYEQYF. The CDR3 DNA is TGTGCCAGCAGCCGACAGGGACTGTCCTACGAGCAGTACTTC.

The chain couples TRBV25-1 to TRBJ2-7; possibly TRBD1 for D (6 bases). The ends were cut back, 8 bases at V and 1 base at J, with 18 bases in the middle. Looked up from germline, CDR1 is MGHDK and CDR2 is SYGVNS. This CDR3 has 15 residues. The CDR3: CASGSTGRPSYEQYF. CDR3 DNA: TGTGCCAGCGGATCGACAGGTCGACCTTCCTACGAGCAGTACTTC.

This chain joins TRBV5-6 and TRBJ2-7; D is unresolved. CDR1 and CDR2 (germline): SGHDT, YYEEEE. This CDR3 region has 12 residues. The germline V and J ends were trimmed by 5 bases and 0 bases, with 6 bases remaining between them. The CDR3 bases are TGTGCCAGCAGTCCGGGCTCCTACGAGCAGTACTTC. This gives the protein CASSPGSYEQYF.

The V and J genes are TRBV27 and TRBJ2-1; TRBD2 agrees at 8 bases. CDR3 length: 15 residues. Germline values: CDR1 MNHEY, CDR2 SMNVEV (reference sequence). Germline trimming cut 6 bases from V and 8 bases from J; bases unmatched to any gene: 12. The CDR3: CASRIAGGPSYEQFF. The CDR3 DNA reads as TGTGCCAGCAGGATCGCGGGGGGCCCTTCGTATGAGCAGTTCTTC.

The chain is built from TRBV9 and TRBJ1-6; D unclear. The ends were cut back, 4 bases at V and 11 bases at J, with 16 bases in the middle. CDR1 is SGDLS and CDR2 is YYNGEE in the germline V gene. The CDR3 loop spans 14 amino acids. The DNA for the CDR3 is TGTGCCAGCAGCCAGGAGGAGGGCCGGACACCCCTCCACTTT. Its protein product is CASSQEEGRTPLHF.

The chain employs TRBV6-5 and TRBJ1-1; D perhaps matches TRBD1 (6 bases). The CDR3 consists of 15 residues. V gave up 2 bases and J gave up 2 bases, with 12 bases separating them. Germline V lookup: CDR1 MNHEY, CDR2 SVGAGI. CDR3 amino acids: CASSYSGGTNTEAFF. The DNA of the CDR3 is TGTGCCAGCAGTTACAGTGGGGGCACAAACACTGAAGCTTTCTTT.

The rearrangement joins TRBV5-1 to TRBJ1-1; D possibly corresponds to TRBD1 (6 bases). Germline V gene lookup returns CDR1 SGHRS and CDR2 YFSETQ. Trimming stripped 2 bases from V and 7 bases from J, with 15 bases between. The CDR3 is 14 amino acids. Here the CDR3 reads CASSFLGGDSEAFF. In DNA form, the CDR3 reads TGCGCCAGCAGCTTTCTAGGGGGGGATAGTGAAGCTTTCTTT.

The CDR3 spells CASSPGRGNTGELFF. Here the CDR3 DNA reads TGCGCCAGCAGCCCAGGACGGGGGAACACCGGGGAGCTGTTTTTT. The chain uses TRBV5-1 and TRBJ2-2, with D perhaps TRBD2 (5 bases). There are 15 residues in the CDR3. The germline V gene encodes CDR1 SGHRS and CDR2 YFSETQ. The V and J ends lost 4 bases and 1 base respectively, with 11 bases between them.

The V gene is TRBV5-1, the J gene TRBJ2-2, with 7 bases aligning to TRBD1. The V and J ends lost 5 bases and 7 bases, in that order; junction bases with no gene match: 14. Germline CDR1 reads SGHRS; CDR2 reads YFSETQ. The CDR3 has 16 residues. CDR3 bases: TGCGCCAGCAGGGCCAGCTCGACAGGGATGGTCGGGGAGCTGTTTTTT. It codes for CASRASSTGMVGELFF.

V and J are TRBV28 and TRBJ1-1, with D perhaps matching TRBD1 (6 bases). Trimming cost V 7 bases and J 3 bases, with 21 bases left between them. Germline loops: CDR1 MDHEN, CDR2 SYDVKM. The CDR3 contains 16 residues. CDR3 nucleotides: TGTGCCAGCACCCCTTCAGGGGCTTGGTTTGACACTGAAGCTTTCTTT. Its translation: CASTPSGAWFDTEAFF.

This chain uses TRBV7-6 with TRBJ2-1; D might be TRBD1 (6 bases). This CDR3 has 14 amino acids. Looked up from germline, CDR1 is SGHVS and CDR2 is FNYEAQ. V lost 5 bases and J lost 4, with 12 bases in between. The CDR3 loop is CASSTRQAYNEQFF. The CDR3 DNA follows: TGTGCCAGCAGCACCCGACAGGCTTACAATGAGCAGTTCTTC.

V is TRBV10-2 and J is TRBJ2-7; D unresolved. Germline-derived CDR1 and CDR2 are WSHSY and SAAADI. With 4 bases removed from V and 3 bases from J, the gap between germline ends came to 4 bases. The CDR3 has 11 amino acids. DNA of the CDR3: TGCGCCAGCAGTGTCGGCTACGAGCAGTACTTC. It yields the protein CASSVGYEQYF.

The CDR3 sequence is CASSLGGVNYGYTF. CDR3 coding DNA: TGTGCCAGCAGCTTAGGGGGAGTCAACTATGGCTACACCTTC. This chain joins TRBV7-9 and TRBJ1-2, with D unclear. Deletions cut 1 base from V and 2 bases from J, with 8 bases between. From germline, CDR1 is SEHNR and CDR2 FQNEAQ (reference sequence). The CDR3 sequence is 14 residues long.

V gene TRBV5-1 combines with J gene TRBJ2-7; tentative D call: TRBD1 (6 bases). Germline V gene data show CDR1 as SGHRS and CDR2 as YFSETQ. There are 13 residues in the CDR3. V gave up 9 bases and J gave up 0 bases, with 13 bases separating them. CDR3 nucleotide sequence: TGCGCCAACCTATGGGACACCTCCTACGAGCAGTACTTC. Translation gives CANLWDTSYEQYF.

J is TRBJ1-2 and V is TRBV4-1; D uncertain. The CDR3 is 15 amino acids. Trimming stripped 0 bases from V and 4 bases from J, with 12 bases between. Germline V CDR1 and CDR2: MGHRA, YSYEKL. CDR3 in DNA: TGCGCCAGCAGCCAAGAGGCAGCGGAACCCTATGGCTACACCTTC. It codes for CASSQEAAEPYGYTF.

The chain employs TRBV2 and TRBJ1-2; TRBD1 might be the D (6 bases). Trimming stripped 7 bases from V and 0 bases from J, with 18 bases between. Germline V gene data show CDR1 as SNHLY and CDR2 as FYNNEI. The CDR3 covers 16 residues. The CDR3: CASKRKPGVANYGYTF. In nucleotides, the CDR3 is TGTGCCAGCAAACGAAAACCAGGGGTAGCTAACTATGGCTACACCTTC.

With respect to this clone: At one boundary the junction diverges from the germline segment, which might be a read error. Other nucleotide sequences in the sample specify the same CDR3. The chain couples TRBV5-4 to TRBJ2-7, with TRBD1 matching over 8 bases. Germline lookup yields CDR1 SGHNT and CDR2 YYREEE (reference sequence). This CDR3 has 14 residues. This CDR3 reads CASSSMDRVDEQYF. The CDR3 region has the DNA TGTGCCAGCAGCTCCATGGACAGGGTAGACGAACAGTACTTC. Full variable domain (missing parts from reference TRBV5-4 and TRBJ2-7): ETGVTQSPTHLIKTRGQQVTLRCSSQSGHNTVSWYQQALGQGPQFIFQYYREEENGRGNFPPRFSGLQFPNYSSELNVNALELDDSALYLCASSSMDRVDEQYFGPGTRLTVT.

This clone was counted a single time. This sequence joins TRBV7-6 and TRBJ1-6; D not certain. V was trimmed by 0 bases and J by 10 bases, leaving 13 bases between them. The CDR3 loop spans 15 amino acids. The germline V gene encodes CDR1 SGHVS and CDR2 FNYEAQ. The CDR3 DNA is TGTGCCAGCAGCTTAGCAGACGGGGAAATCTCACCCCTCCACTTT. Amino acid sequence: CASSLADGEISPLHF.

V is TRBV18 and J is TRBJ2-2, with D unclear. This CDR3 is built from 11 residues. Germline CDR1 KGHSH, CDR2 LQKENI. Trimming took off 5 bases at V and 5 bases at J, with 3 bases between the two ends. CDR3: CASSTTGELFF. CDR3 DNA sequence: TGTGCCAGCTCAACTACCGGGGAGCTGTTTTTT.

The genes are TRBV5-1 and TRBJ2-5; the D gene is possibly TRBD2 (6 bases). Per the germline V gene, CDR1 is SGHRS and CDR2 is YFSETQ. V was trimmed by 5 bases and J by 4 bases, leaving 18 bases between them. This CDR3 is 15 amino acids long. The CDR3 reads CASSFRLTAGETQYF. The CDR3 DNA follows: TGCGCCAGCAGTTTCAGACTGACAGCGGGAGAGACCCAGTACTTC. Variable domain in full (rest from reference TRBV5-1 and TRBJ2-5): KAGVTQTPRYLIKTRGQQVTLSCSPISGHRSVSWYQQTPGQGLQFLFEYFSETQRNKGNFPGRFSGRQFSNSRSEMNVSTLELGDSALYLCASSFRLTAGETQYFGPGTRLLVL.

The V gene is TRBV6-4, the J gene TRBJ1-2; no clear D gene. Trimming stripped 2 bases from V and 4 bases from J, with 11 bases between. The CDR3 extends over 14 amino acids. Per germline, CDR1 MRHNA and CDR2 SNTAGT. The CDR3 nucleotides read TGTGCCAGCAGTGACAGCACAGCCGGCTATGGCTACACCTTC. It translates to CASSDSTAGYGYTF.

This chain links TRBV5-1 with TRBJ1-3; D remains ambiguous. Germline values: CDR1 SGHRS, CDR2 YFSETQ. The length of the CDR3 is 14 residues. V was pared by 0 bases and J by 0 bases, with 4 bases between. DNA for the CDR3: TGCGCCAGCAGCTTGGCCTCCTCTGGAAACACCATATATTTT. This translates into CASSLASSGNTIYF. Complete variable domain (other parts from reference TRBV5-1 and TRBJ1-3): KAGVTQTPRYLIKTRGQQVTLSCSPISGHRSVSWYQQTPGQGLQFLFEYFSETQRNKGNFPGRFSGRQFSNSRSEMNVSTLELGDSALYLCASSLASSGNTIYFGEGSWLTVV.

The chain's CDR3 is CASSPGVAAGYGYTF. CDR3 nucleotides: TGTGCCAGCAGCCCCGGGGTCGCCGCGGGCTATGGCTACACCTTC. The chain is built from TRBV5-4 and TRBJ1-2; D is unclear. Trimming cost V 4 bases and J 4 bases, with 17 bases left between them. This CDR3 comprises 15 residues. CDR1 is SGHNT, CDR2 YYREEE, per germline (reference sequence).

The J gene is TRBJ2-5, the V gene TRBV9; TRBD1 matches at 7 bases. Trimming at V came to 0 bases and at J to 5 bases, leaving 7 bases not matched to a gene. CDR3 length: 15 residues. Germline-derived CDR1 and CDR2 are SGDLS and YYNGEE. CDR3 sequence (DNA): TGTGCCAGCAGCGTAGCCCGGGGACAGATGGAGACCCAGTACTTC. This translates into CASSVARGQMETQYF. Together with reference TRBV9 and TRBJ2-5, the CDR3 gives the full variable domain: DSGVTQTPKHLITATGQRVTLRCSPRSGDLSVYWYQQSLDQGLQFLIQYYNGEERAKGNILERFSAQQFPDLHSELNLSSLELGDSALYFCASSVARGQMETQYFGPGTRLLVL.

The gene calls are TRBV10-2 and TRBJ2-1, with D possibly TRBD1 on 6 matching bases. CDR1 and CDR2 from the germline V gene are WSHSY and SAAADI. This CDR3 is built from 12 residues. Trimming cost V 4 bases and J 9 bases, with 10 bases left between them. CDR3 nucleotides: TGCGCCAGCAGTGCTCAGGGGATTGAGCAGTTCTTC. It yields the protein CASSAQGIEQFF.

The chain carries TRBV27 and TRBJ2-5, with 9 bases lining up with TRBD1. The CDR3 length is 14 residues. Per the germline V gene, CDR1 is MNHEY and CDR2 is SMNVEV (reference sequence). The ends lost 6 bases at V and 4 bases at J; junction bases unmatched: 6. CDR3 loop: CASRLQGARETQYF. For the CDR3, the DNA is TGTGCCAGCAGGTTACAGGGGGCAAGAGAGACCCAGTACTTC.